This TCR beta chain stems from a study of T cell responses to AZD1222 COVID-19 vaccine listed by TCRdb under 2021. Study-level background: Because spike-specific TCR depth and breadth did not differ between the two schedules, AZD1222 recipients who got a second dose at roughly 4 weeks were pooled with those who got a second dose at roughly 12 weeks. TCR sequencing covered some 240 trial participants: nearly 210 given two doses of AZD1222 and 26 given two doses of MenACWY control vaccine. Trial participants were enrolled by age into subgroups of 18-55, 56-69 and 70-plus years, and about 150, 27 and 61 TCR-sequenced participants, respectively, were included in these subgroups.

This sample's time point label indicates: baseline before first vaccination. The vaccinee samples were drawn from two UK trials, COV001 and COV002, one of which was a single-blind randomized controlled phase 2/3 trial testing AZD1222 (ChAdOx1 nCoV-19) in healthy adults. For TCRbeta chain sequencing, PBMC samples from trial participants were taken at day 0 and at day 28 after the second dose. What the work shows at the level of the full study, not this receptor alone: After two AZD1222 doses, spike-specific TCR breadth and depth were significantly higher than at day 0 and than in MenACWY recipients. Participants were mostly white British and included more females than males, and it was suggested by the authors that clonal diversity may have been underestimated. The 56-69-year group was small, and its depth increase did not reach significance, likely because of low power. Reportedly, close to half of the unique spike-specific TCRs recognized epitopes lying outside the regions that are mutated in the B.1.351 and B.1.1.7 variants. Because no day 14 peak-response samples were available, repertoires were characterized only after the peak T cell response. Conclusions about previously exposed vaccinees are limited because only five to seven AZD1222 recipients were SARS-CoV-2 seropositive at baseline. The vaccine-associated CD4 TCRs covered the entire spike protein, and the dominant responses fell in regions 160-218 and 743-854.

The CDR3 regions of human TCRbeta chains were analyzed by immunosequencing. On the study's bioinformatics: TCRs in the repertoires were compared against a reference library of SARS-CoV-2-specific TCRs that had been generated with the MIRA antigen-specificity platform. Breadth was defined as the fraction of unique TCRs that were SARS-CoV-2-associated. Depth was defined as the fraction of total T cells that were SARS-CoV-2-associated. Using the MIRA data, each spike-specific TCR was assigned both to the spike region to which the TCR was reactive and to a CD4 or CD8 class. Log10-transformed breadth and depth values were compared by one-way ANOVA with Sidak's multiple comparisons tests. In TCRdb, the immuneACCESS table is reduced to in-frame sequences with V and J assigned. These tables do not hold every clone; where another copy was compared, an unresolved V gene accounts for under half, and the others remain unexplained. V and J calls and clone size are as listed in that table; D and trimming were resolved from the DNA. The sample table records approximately 200,000 clones; about 91% of these occur just once. The ten largest clones capture 6% to 8.5% of the sample.

The CDR3 contains 13 residues, cysteine and phenylalanine counted. Only the CDR3 DNA stays, 39 bases, in frame from base 1. V gives up 8 bases and J gives up 4 bases, and the segment between their germline ends measures 12 bases. The CDR1 and CDR2 encoded by the germline V gene are WSHSY and SAAADI. This clone was observed a handful of times. Its antigen is still unknown. The record has no base qualities; no much larger clone is one base away. This CDR3 is also generated by other DNA sequences in the sample. Sequenced material: peripheral blood, taken on day 0 of AZD1222 vaccination. This sequence was found in an adult in good health. The V and J segments used are TRBV10-2 and TRBJ1-5; possibly the D gene is TRBD1, per 5 matching bases. The nucleotide sequence is given as TGCGCCAGCGGGGCCGGGGGAAATCAGCCCCAGCATTTT. This yields the protein CASGAGGNQPQHF.